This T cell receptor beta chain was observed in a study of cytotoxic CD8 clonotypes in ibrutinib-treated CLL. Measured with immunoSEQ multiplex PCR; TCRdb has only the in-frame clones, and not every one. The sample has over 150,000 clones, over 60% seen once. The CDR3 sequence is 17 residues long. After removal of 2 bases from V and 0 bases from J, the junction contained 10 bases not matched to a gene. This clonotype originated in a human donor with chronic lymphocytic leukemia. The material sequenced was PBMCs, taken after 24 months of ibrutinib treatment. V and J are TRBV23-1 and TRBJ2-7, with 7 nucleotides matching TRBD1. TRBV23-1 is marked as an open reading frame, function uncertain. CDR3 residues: CASSQNDRALSSYEQYF. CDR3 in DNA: TGCGCCAGCAGTCAAAATGACAGGGCTTTATCCTCCTACGAGCAGTACTTC.